This is a list of T cell receptor beta chains from one sample in a study of blood T cell repertoires in COVID-19. Profiled with immunoSEQ multiplex PCR; TCRdb holds only in-frame clones, not every one. In the table there are about 89,000 clones, about four fifths of which are singletons. The sequenced sample was peripheral blood. The source is a man in his sixties or seventies with COVID-19, enrolled during active disease. The CDR3 runs from the conserved cysteine through the conserved F or W. A D gene is named only where the DNA matches it firmly. Where a row states a size, it is once, few, many or the class of an expanded clone; other rows omit it.

d_call j_call clone_size v_call cdr3_nt cdr3_aa
. TRBJ2-7 few TRBV6-6 TGTGCCAGCCTAAGAGGCCTCGGTGGTGAGCAGTACTTC CASLRGLGGEQYF
TRBD1 TRBJ1-1 . TRBV2 TGTGCCAGCAGGCCGGGACAGGGAAACACTGAAGCTTTCTTT CASRPGQGNTEAFF
TRBD1 TRBJ1-2 . TRBV3-1/TRBV3-2 TGTGCCAGCGGACGACAGGGATCCTATGGCTACACCTTC CASGRQGSYGYTF
TRBD2 TRBJ2-1 . TRBV27 TGTGCCAGCAGTTCACTAGCGACAAGGGGCGATGAGCAGTTCTTC CASSSLATRGDEQFF
TRBD2 TRBJ2-5 . TRBV5-8 TGTGCCAGCAGCTTGGAGCAGACTAGCGGGGGCCCTCAAGAGACCCAGTACTTC CASSLEQTSGGPQETQYF
. TRBJ1-2 . TRBV12-3/TRBV12-4 TGTGCCAGCAGTTTAGGAGAAATCTATGGCTACACCTTC CASSLGEIYGYTF
. TRBJ2-7 . TRBV12-3/TRBV12-4 TGTGCCAGCATGGCGGGAAATTACGAGCAGTACTTC CASMAGNYEQYF
. TRBJ1-1 . TRBV5-4 TGTGCCAGCAGCTTAACCCAACAGAGCGAAGCTTTCTTT CASSLTQQSEAFF
TRBD1 TRBJ2-7 few TRBV28 TGTGCCAGCAGTTCCGGACAGGGACTTTCCTACGAGCAGTACTTC CASSSGQGLSYEQYF
. TRBJ1-2 . TRBV6-1 TGTGCCAGCAGTGGCTGGGAGCCTCTTACTAACTATGGCTACACCTTC CASSGWEPLTNYGYTF
. TRBJ1-1 . TRBV29-1 TGCAGCGTTGTAAAGGGGATGAACACTGAAGCTTTCTTT CSVVKGMNTEAFF
TRBD1 TRBJ1-1 . TRBV7-2 TGTGCCAGCAGCTTAGCCGGACAGGGCGCAGCTTTCTTT CASSLAGQGAAFF
. TRBJ2-1 . TRBV15 TGTGCCACCAGCAGAGATTTGAGTACGAGCGTCCGGAGCTTGCAGTTCTTC CATSRDLSTSVRSLQFF
. TRBJ1-2 . TRBV4-1 TGCGCCAGCAGCCAAGATCCCAGGGCGCGGAGCTATGGCTACACCTTC CASSQDPRARSYGYTF
. TRBJ2-5 few TRBV27 TGTGCCAGCAGTTTGCTCTCGGGAAGAGAGACCCAGTACTTC CASSLLSGRETQYF
. TRBJ2-4 . TRBV5-5 TGTGCCAGCAGGTTCCGGGTCTTGGGAGACATTCAGTACTTC CASRFRVLGDIQYF
TRBD1 TRBJ1-1 . TRBV2 TGTGCCAGAAAGATAAGGGACAGGGGAGAGGAAGCTTTCTTT CARKIRDRGEEAFF
TRBD1 TRBJ2-3 . TRBV5-1 TGCGCCAGCAGCTTGGGGGACAGGTTCACAGATACGCAGTATTTT CASSLGDRFTDTQYF
TRBD1 TRBJ1-2 . TRBV2 TGTGCCAGCAGGAAATCGACAGGGGCGCCCGTGACCTTC CASRKSTGAPVTF
TRBD1 TRBJ2-5 . TRBV11-2 TGTGCCAGCAGCCAGGGACAGGGTGAAGAGACCCAGTACTTC CASSQGQGEETQYF
TRBD2 TRBJ2-7 . TRBV7-2 TGTGCCAGCAGCGTGGGACTAGCGGGGTACGAGCAGTACTTC CASSVGLAGYEQYF
. TRBJ2-2 few TRBV24-1 TGTGCCACCAGTGATTTGAGGACAGTCAACACCGGGGAGCTGTTTTTT CATSDLRTVNTGELFF
. TRBJ2-2 . TRBV5-1 TGCGCCAGCAGCTTGTTCACGAACACCGGGGAGCTGTTTTTT CASSLFTNTGELFF
. TRBJ2-7 many TRBV27 TGTGCCAGCAGTTTATACAGGGCCTACGAGCAGTACTTC CASSLYRAYEQYF
TRBD1 TRBJ1-2 . TRBV4-2 TGTGCCAGCAGCCAAGTCGGGCAGGGGGGCGGCTACACCTTC CASSQVGQGGGYTF
. TRBJ1-2 few TRBV29-1 TGCAGCGCCGGGGTACTCCTTGGCTATGGCTACACCTTC CSAGVLLGYGYTF
TRBD2 TRBJ2-1 . TRBV6-5 TGTGCCAGCAGTTACTCTAGCGGGAGTATCCATGAGCAGTTCTTC CASSYSSGSIHEQFF
TRBD2 TRBJ2-1 . TRBV9 TGTGCCAGCAGCCCCGGGACTAGCGGGGGGGCCTACAATGAGCAGTTCTTC CASSPGTSGGAYNEQFF
TRBD2 TRBJ2-1 . TRBV5-4 TGTGCCAGCAGCTTGGAGGCGGGAGCTCGAGAGCAGTTCTTC CASSLEAGAREQFF
. TRBJ1-4 . TRBV11-3 TGTGCCAGCAGCTCGACAGCCAATTCTGAAAAACTGTTTTTT CASSSTANSEKLFF
TRBD1 TRBJ1-2 once TRBV29-1 TGCAGCGTTGTCGGACAGGGGGCTAACTATGGCTACACCTTC CSVVGQGANYGYTF
. TRBJ2-2 . TRBV14 TGTGCCAGCAGCCCACGGGAGCGCACCGGGGAGCTGTTTTTT CASSPRERTGELFF
TRBD2 TRBJ2-5 . TRBV7-8 TGTGCCAGCAGAGCTAGCGGGGTTAACCAAGAGACCCAGTACTTC CASRASGVNQETQYF
. TRBJ2-2 few TRBV5-4 TGTGCCAGCAGCCCGGGGTCCGGGACACAGAACACCGGGGAGCTGTTTTTT CASSPGSGTQNTGELFF
TRBD2 TRBJ2-5 . TRBV12-5 TGTGCTAGTGGTTTGGTAGGAGCTAGCGGGAGTGAGACCCAGTACTTC CASGLVGASGSETQYF
TRBD2 TRBJ2-5 few TRBV5-6 TGTGCCAGCGTACTAGCGGGAGGAGAGACCCAGTACTTC CASVLAGGETQYF
TRBD1 TRBJ2-1 . TRBV24-1 TGTGCCACCAGTGATGCCGGGACAGGGATACAAAATGAGCAGTTCTTC CATSDAGTGIQNEQFF
. TRBJ2-7 . TRBV30 TGTGCCTGGGGGAAATCCTCCGGCGAGCAGTACTTC CAWGKSSGEQYF
. TRBJ2-1 . TRBV11-2 TGTGCCAGCAGCTCTGCCACTCACTCCTACAATGAGCAGTTCTTC CASSSATHSYNEQFF
TRBD2 TRBJ2-5 . TRBV30 TGTGCCTGGAGCTCTGGCGGGAGGATGGTAACAGAGACCCAGTACTTC CAWSSGGRMVTETQYF
TRBD1 TRBJ1-5 few TRBV28 TGTGCCAGCAGTAGACAGGGTATGATAAATCAGCCCCAGCATTTT CASSRQGMINQPQHF
. TRBJ1-2 . TRBV7-9 TGTGCCAGCAGCGCCGGAGAAGCTCTATCTGGCTATGGCTACACCTTC CASSAGEALSGYGYTF